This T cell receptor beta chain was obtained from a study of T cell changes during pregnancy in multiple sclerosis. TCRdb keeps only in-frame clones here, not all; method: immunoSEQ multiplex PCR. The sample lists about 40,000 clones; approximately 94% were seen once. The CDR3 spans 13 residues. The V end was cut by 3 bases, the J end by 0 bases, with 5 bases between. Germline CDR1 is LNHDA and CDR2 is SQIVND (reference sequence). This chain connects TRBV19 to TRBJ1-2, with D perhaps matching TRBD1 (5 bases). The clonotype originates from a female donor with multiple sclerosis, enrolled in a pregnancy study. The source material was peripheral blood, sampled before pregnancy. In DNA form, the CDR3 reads TGTGCCAGTAGTATCAGGGCTAACTATGGCTACACCTTC. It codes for CASSIRANYGYTF.